Each of the 24 T cell receptor beta chains below was sequenced from the same sample in a study of T-cell memory formation after mild COVID-19. TCRdb passed the 5' RACE reads through MiXCR, listing each CDR3 protein once. The profile shows under 550,000 distinct CDR3 sequences, roughly 17% of them singletons. The sequenced material came from PBMCs or a T cell subset sorted from them (not recorded which). The receptor source for this set is a man between 18 and 35 years old who had mild COVID-19 (a few samples of this study predate the infection). Cell type and time point are not known.

Only a few counts were recorded for this clonotype. CDR3 protein: CSASAGGTDTQYF. The CDR3, as DNA: TGCAGTGCTAGTGCGGGGGGCACAGATACGCAGTATTTT. The chain uses TRBV20-1 and TRBJ2-3, with TRBD2 matching over 7 bases. The J segment lost 1 base and the V segment lost 3 bases, leaving 1 base of the junction unmatched. The CDR3 has 13 residues. Germline V lookup: CDR1 DFQATT, CDR2 SNEGSKA (reference sequence).

This clonotype showed up just a few times. The gene calls are TRBV4-1 and TRBJ2-3, with 8 bases that match TRBD2. This CDR3 comprises 17 residues. Germline V gene data show CDR1 as MGHRA and CDR2 as YSYEKL. The V and J ends lost 3 bases and 4 bases, in that order; junction bases with no gene match: 12. CDR3 sequence: CASSHGTNGGAPDTQYF. The CDR3 DNA is TGCGCCAGCAGCCACGGGACTAACGGGGGGGCCCCAGATACGCAGTATTTT.

The table lists this clonotype with a few counts. The chain combines TRBV5-1 with TRBJ2-7; D possibly corresponds to TRBD1 (5 bases). Looked up from germline, CDR1 is SGHRS and CDR2 is YFSETQ. Trimming shortened V by 5 bases and J by 5 bases, and 17 bases separated the two germline ends. The CDR3 is 14 residues long. The CDR3 here is CASSYDKGIDEQYF. CDR3 nucleotides: TGCGCCAGCAGTTACGATAAGGGGATCGACGAGCAGTACTTC.

This clonotype was found a few times. This chain links TRBV20-1 with TRBJ2-7, with 7 bases lining up with TRBD2. CDR3 length: 16 amino acids. With V trimmed by 0 bases and J by 2 bases, 10 bases remained unmatched. Germline V lookup: CDR1 DFQATT, CDR2 SNEGSKA (reference sequence). In nucleotides, the CDR3 is TGCAGTGCTAGAGATGATTCGGCTAGCGGTACCTACGAGCAGTACTTC. This codes for CSARDDSASGTYEQYF.

This clonotype showed up just a few times. The V and J genes are TRBV20-1 and TRBJ2-7, with 9 bases lining up with TRBD1. This CDR3 comprises 15 residues. The germline gives CDR1 DFQATT, CDR2 SNEGSKA (reference sequence). With 2 bases clipped from V and 3 bases from J, the junction kept 8 bases outside the gene matches. The CDR3 sequence is CSARPRQGDYYEQYF. As DNA, the CDR3 is TGCAGTGCTAGACCCCGACAGGGGGACTACTACGAGCAGTACTTC.

V and J are TRBV12-3 or TRBV12-4 and TRBJ2-5; tentatively, D is TRBD1 (6 bases). Trimming removed 3 bases at V and 3 bases at J, with 8 bases between. This CDR3 is built from 13 residues. CDR3 in DNA: TGTGCCAGCAGTTTTCACAGGGAAGAGACCCAGTACTTC. Amino acids: CASSFHREETQYF.

The rearrangement uses TRBV7-2 and TRBJ1-1; 9 nucleotides agree with TRBD1. The CDR3 loop spans 15 amino acids. Germline V gives CDR1 SGHTA, CDR2 FQGNSA. The trim removed 3 bases at V and 0 bases at J, leaving 2 bases unmatched. The CDR3 loop is CASSLTGGLNTEAFF. CDR3 nucleotide sequence: TGTGCCAGCAGCTTGACAGGGGGGCTGAACACTGAAGCTTTCTTT.

The chain joins TRBV7-7 to TRBJ2-3; 11 bases match TRBD2. Germline V CDR1 and CDR2: SSHAT, FNYEAQ (reference sequence). V trimming: 5 bases; J trimming: 5 bases; junction bases outside the gene matches: 3. The CDR3 consists of 14 residues. The CDR3: CASSPLAGGDTQYF. The CDR3 nucleotides are TGTGCCAGCAGCCCCCTAGCGGGGGGAGATACGCAGTATTTT.

The rearrangement uses TRBV12-3 or TRBV12-4 and TRBJ1-4, with TRBD1 matching over 10 bases. V shed 5 bases, J shed 8 bases, and the junction held 11 bases outside the gene matches. CDR3 length: 16 residues. CDR3 protein: CASSGVDRGFREKLFF. The CDR3 bases are TGTGCCAGCAGTGGAGTGGACAGGGGGTTTCGGGAAAAACTGTTTTTT.

The chain recombines TRBV5-1 with TRBJ1-6, with unresolved D. The CDR3 loop spans 17 amino acids. V lost 0 bases and J lost 0, with 10 bases in between. Germline lookup yields CDR1 SGHRS and CDR2 YFSETQ. The CDR3, as DNA: TGCGCCAGCAGCTTGGAACCGGGAAACTCCTATAATTCACCCCTCCACTTT. Protein product: CASSLEPGNSYNSPLHF.

The genes are TRBV20-1 and TRBJ2-5, with D tentatively TRBD1 or TRBD2 (6 bases each). The CDR3 length is 12 residues. The ends were cut back, 6 bases at V and 2 bases at J, with 10 bases in the middle. In germline, CDR1 is DFQATT, CDR2 SNEGSKA (reference sequence). The CDR3 here is CSATGAQETQYF. CDR3 nucleotides: TGCAGTGCAACGGGGGCACAAGAGACCCAGTACTTC.

This clonotype has more than one count but fewer than ten. This chain joins TRBV4-2 and TRBJ2-3; no definite D call. The V gene's germline CDR1 is LGHNA and CDR2 YNFKEQ. The germline V and J ends were trimmed by 1 base and 7 bases, with 6 bases remaining between them. This CDR3 has 12 amino acids. The CDR3 DNA sequence: TGTGCCAGCAGCCAAGGGCAGTATACGCAGTATTTT. This gives the protein CASSQGQYTQYF.

The chain joins TRBV27 to TRBJ2-1; 8 nucleotides match TRBD2. Per germline, CDR1 MNHEY and CDR2 SMNVEV (reference sequence). CDR3 length: 15 residues. The V gene end was trimmed by 7 bases and the J gene end by 2 bases; junction bases not matched to a gene: 7. In DNA, the CDR3 is TGTGCCAGCACTGGGGGCGGGGGGCCCTACAATGAGCAGTTCTTC. Translation gives CASTGGGGPYNEQFF.

This clonotype was seen ten or more times. The chain combines TRBV4-1 with TRBJ2-7; 10 nucleotides match TRBD1. The V gene's germline CDR1 is MGHRA and CDR2 YSYEKL. The J segment lost 5 bases and the V segment lost 4 bases, leaving 5 bases of the junction unmatched. The CDR3 is 14 residues long. The CDR3 bases are TGCGCCAGCAGCCTCTTGGGACAGGGGAACGAGCAGTACTTC. Its protein is CASSLLGQGNEQYF.

This clonotype came up many times. The chain couples TRBV6-6 to TRBJ1-4; D is uncertain. CDR3 length: 15 amino acids. Germline V CDR1 and CDR2: MNHNY, SVGAGI (reference sequence). V was clipped by 8 bases and J by 0 bases, with 13 bases between them. DNA for the CDR3: TGTGCCAGCCCACCGGCGGAAGCAACTAATGAAAAACTGTTTTTT. Its translation is CASPPAEATNEKLFF.

This clonotype was detected only once. This rearrangement joins TRBV9 to TRBJ2-1; 11 nucleotides agree with TRBD2. The length of the CDR3 is 16 residues. Losses at the gene ends were 0 bases for V and 6 bases for J; bases not matched to a gene: 5. Germline CDR1 SGDLS, CDR2 YYNGEE. CDR3 bases: TGTGCCAGCAGCGTAGTTAGCGGGGGGGCTTTCAATGAGCAGTTCTTC. Protein sequence: CASSVVSGGAFNEQFF.

This clonotype was detected only a few times. V gene TRBV7-2 combines with J gene TRBJ2-7, with D hard to call. The CDR3 covers 13 residues. V was trimmed by 3 bases and J by 0 bases, leaving 6 bases between them. CDR1 and CDR2 (germline): SGHTA, FQGNSA. The CDR3 sequence: CASSFTDSYEQYV. The CDR3 nucleotides read TGTGCCAGCAGCTTCACAGACTCCTACGAGCAGTACGTC.

This clonotype has more than one count but fewer than ten. This rearrangement joins TRBV12-3 or TRBV12-4 to TRBJ2-3, with D perhaps assigned TRBD1 or TRBD2 (5 bases each). Trimming took off 0 bases at V and 4 bases at J, with 17 bases between the two ends. The CDR3 length is 17 residues. The CDR3 DNA reads TGTGCCAGCAGTTTAGCGGGGCTAGGTGAGGGCCCAGATACGCAGTATTTT. Its translation: CASSLAGLGEGPDTQYF.

This clonotype has a handful of counts. The chain carries TRBV7-2 and TRBJ2-3; D is perhaps TRBD1 (5 bases). Trimming took off 6 bases at V and 5 bases at J, with 12 bases between the two ends. The V gene's germline CDR1 is SGHTA and CDR2 FQGNSA. The CDR3 length is 13 residues. The CDR3 sequence is CASSGAFLDTQYF. DNA of the CDR3: TGTGCCAGCAGTGGGGCGTTTTTAGATACGCAGTATTTT.

Only a few counts were recorded for this clonotype. The CDR3 sequence is CASGREETQYF. For the CDR3, the DNA is TGTGCCAGCGGCCGGGAAGAGACCCAGTACTTC. V usage is TRBV5-6 and J usage is TRBJ2-5; unclear D gene. The CDR3 sequence is 11 residues long. V was trimmed by 7 bases and J by 3 bases, leaving 7 bases between them. Per germline, CDR1 SGHDT and CDR2 YYEEEE.

This clonotype has a handful of counts. The J gene is TRBJ2-7, the V gene TRBV7-2; D not certain. The CDR3 has 12 amino acids. Between the trimmed V and J ends, which lost 4 bases and 5 bases, there was a span of 9 bases. Germline CDR1 SGHTA, CDR2 FQGNSA. The chain's CDR3 is CASSYDQDEQYF. CDR3 DNA: TGTGCCAGCAGCTACGACCAGGACGAGCAGTACTTC.

This sequence joins TRBV7-3 and TRBJ2-3, with D perhaps matching TRBD2 (5 bases). CDR3 size: 17 residues. V was clipped by 5 bases and J by 0 bases, with 18 bases between them. Germline V lookup: CDR1 SGHTA, CDR2 FQGTGA. The CDR3 bases are TGTGCCAGCAGCCCCCGAGGGCGGAGGTATAGCACAGATACGCAGTATTTT. This codes for CASSPRGRRYSTDTQYF. Drawing the rest from reference TRBV7-3 and TRBJ2-3, the complete variable domain is GAGVSQTPSNKVTEKGKYVELRCDPISGHTALYWYRQSLGQGPEFLIYFQGTGAADDSGLPNDRFFAVRPEGSVSTLKIQRTERGDSAVYLCASSPRGRRYSTDTQYFGPGTRLTVL.

This clonotype has only a few counts. The chain carries TRBV20-1 and TRBJ1-2; tentative D call: TRBD1 (5 bases). Germline V gene data show CDR1 as DFQATT and CDR2 as SNEGSKA (reference sequence). The V and J ends lost 5 bases and 3 bases respectively, with 19 bases between them. The CDR3 is made up of 15 amino acids. As DNA, the CDR3 is TGCAGTGCTTCCTTGGGGCCGGGAAAGGACTATGGCTACACCTTC. Translation gives CSASLGPGKDYGYTF.

Many counts were recorded for this clonotype. The chain uses TRBV5-1 and TRBJ1-1; TRBD1 aligns across 8 bases. Germline CDR1 SGHRS, CDR2 YFSETQ. Losses at the gene ends were 4 bases for V and 4 bases for J; bases not matched to a gene: 6. The CDR3 is made up of 14 amino acids. CDR3 region: CASSQDRVGTEAFF. As DNA, the CDR3 is TGCGCCAGCAGCCAGGACAGGGTGGGCACTGAAGCTTTCTTT.